This T cell receptor (beta chain) derives from a study of Ad26.COV2.S vaccination and SARS-CoV-2 variants. Across the study: Ad26.COV2.S, an intramuscular injection, was given once or twice 56 days apart. Study observations and caveats: Vaccinees displayed broader spike-specific TCR repertoires than placebo recipients. Estimates derived from TCR breadth and depth analyses may have underestimated total T cell responses.

There are 11 residues in the CDR3. Germline V CDR1 and CDR2: GTSNPN, SVGIG (reference sequence). V gave up 2 bases and J gave up 8 bases, with 9 bases separating them. TCRdb's table, derived via immunoSEQ multiplex PCR, lists solely in-frame clones and lacks some. The table lists 200,000 to 250,000 clones, more than 75% of them singletons. About this clone: The antigen is undetermined.

This sample's treatment: about 20 received Ad26.COV2.S at low or high dose, single or two shots; about five received placebo; per-sample allocation not given. Day 63 following the first vaccine or placebo injection was when the samples were taken. An Ad26 vector carrying the Wuhan-strain SARS-CoV-2 spike served as the vaccine. Sequenced here: peripheral blood, sampled in a trial of Ad26.COV2.S vaccine versus placebo. The gene calls are TRBV30 and TRBJ1-2; D uncertain. This clonotype originated in a person aged 18 to 65 who received the Ad26.COV2.S COVID-19 vaccine or a placebo. CDR3 sequence reads: CAWSLTRGYTF. CDR3 in DNA: TGTGCCTGGAGTCTGACTCGGGGCTACACCTTC. Full variable domain (remainder filled in from reference TRBV30 and TRBJ1-2): SQTIHQWPATLVQPVGSPLSLECTVEGTSNPNLYWYRQAAGRGLQLLFYSVGIGQISSEVPQNLSASRPQDRQFILSSKKLLLSDSGFYLCAWSLTRGYTFGSGTRLTVV.